This T cell receptor beta chain was captured in a study of regulatory T cells in long-lasting Graves disease. Study findings and constraints: Lower TCR diversity was seen in persistent Graves' patients than in newly diagnosed ones. Segments TRBV28, TRBJ1-2 and TRBJ2-5 showed preferential usage in persistent disease.

Time point indicated: newly diagnosed GD, antithyroid drugs for less than 3 months. PBMCs were the source of the RNA used for TCR sequencing. According to the study, TCR beta libraries were built with iRepertoire HTBI primers and CDR3-region Arm-PCR. TCRdb re-called the multiplex PCR reads with MiXCR, one entry per CDR3 protein. The sample contains about 400,000 distinct CDR3 sequences, roughly a sixth of which appear only once. This clonotype has a count of ten or more. Its antigen is not known. This CDR3 region has 17 residues. Germline CDR1 and CDR2: KGHDR and SFDVKD. With 0 bases removed from V and 0 bases from J, the gap between germline ends came to 14 bases.

This specimen consisted of peripheral blood mononuclear cells (PBMCs), obtained at new diagnosis, from a patient treated with antithyroid drugs. The sequence came from a female donor with Graves disease. This chain links TRBV24-1 with TRBJ2-7; D ambiguous. The CDR3 protein is CATSDLNPSESSYEQYF. The DNA of the CDR3 is TGTGCCACCAGTGATTTGAATCCGAGCGAAAGCTCCTACGAGCAGTACTTC.